Sequencing of this TCR beta chain was carried out in a study of T-cell memory formation after mild COVID-19. Germline V lookup: CDR1 MNHEY, CDR2 SMNVEV (reference sequence). CDR3 length equals 14 residues. V dropped 5 bases and J dropped 2; count of bases not matched to a gene: 6. Via MiXCR, TCRdb re-called the 5' RACE reads, giving one row per CDR3 protein. The sample consists of more than 85,000 distinct CDR3 sequences, around 10% of them appearing once. This clonotype showed up many times. The sample taken for sequencing was PBMCs or a T cell subset sorted from them (not recorded which). The chain joins TRBV27 to TRBJ2-7; 7 nucleotides align to TRBD1. This TCR was recovered from a man younger than 30 who had mild COVID-19 (a few samples of this study predate the infection). Cell type and time point are not known. As DNA, the CDR3 is TGTGCCAGCAGTCCGTACAGGGGAGCCTACGAGCAGTACTTC. Its translation is CASSPYRGAYEQYF.